These T cell receptor beta chains were read from a single sample in a study of T-cell reconstitution after alpha-beta-depleted transplantation in children. TCRdb reanalysed the PCR reads using MiXCR and keeps one entry per CDR3 protein. The sample has more than 90,000 distinct CDR3 sequences; roughly 8.8% are singletons. The sequences come from PBMCs from the stem cell graft donor, collected from the stem cell graft. The source is a human donor who donated a stem cell graft to a child with congenital amegakaryocytic thrombocytopenia. The CDR3 runs from the conserved cysteine through the conserved F or W. A D gene is named only where the DNA matches it firmly. The size entry is marked missing in some rows and otherwise reads once, few, many or a size class.

V gene,J gene,D gene,clone size,CDR3 protein,CDR3 DNA
TRBV7-3,TRBJ2-1,.,many,CASSLRHGGYNEQFF,TGTGCCAGCAGCTTAAGACATGGGGGGTACAATGAGCAGTTCTTC
TRBV30,TRBJ2-3,TRBD2,.,CAWSVLAWGTDTQYF,TGTGCCTGGAGTGTACTAGCGTGGGGCACAGATACGCAGTATTTT
TRBV7-2,TRBJ1-2,TRBD1,.,CASSLVPGQIYGYTF,TGTGCCAGCAGCTTGGTGCCGGGACAGATCTATGGCTACACCTTC
TRBV4-3,TRBJ2-7,.,many,CASSQDRARTYEQYF,TGCGCCAGCAGCCAAGATCGGGCTCGGACCTACGAGCAGTACTTC
TRBV7-9,TRBJ2-5,TRBD1,many,CASSLGGGQGILQETQYF,TGTGCCAGCAGCTTAGGTGGGGGACAGGGGATACTCCAAGAGACCCAGTACTTC
TRBV14,TRBJ2-3,.,many,CASSRKEASRYF,TGTGCCAGCAGCCGGAAAGAGGCCTCCAGGTATTTT
TRBV7-2,TRBJ1-3,.,many,CASSLDQGTDTIYF,TGTGCCAGCAGCTTAGATCAGGGGACCGACACCATATATTTT
TRBV5-1,TRBJ2-7,.,many,CASSGQNDDEQYF,TGCGCCAGCAGCGGGCAGAACGACGACGAGCAGTACTTC
TRBV12-3/TRBV12-4,TRBJ2-3,TRBD2,many,CASRERTSESTDTQYF,TGTGCCAGCAGGGAGCGGACTAGCGAAAGCACAGATACGCAGTATTTT
TRBV27,TRBJ1-4,.,many,CASSSQGRNEKLFF,TGTGCCAGCAGTTCGCAGGGACGCAATGAAAAACTGTTTTTT
TRBV3-1,TRBJ2-4,.,many,CASSQGLVGNIQYF,TGTGCCAGCAGCCAAGGACTAGTGGGTAACATTCAGTACTTC
TRBV5-6,TRBJ2-1,TRBD2,many,CASGAWRESNEQFF,TGTGCCAGCGGCGCTTGGCGGGAGTCGAATGAGCAGTTCTTC
TRBV7-9,TRBJ1-6,.,many,CASSLQISNSPLHF,TGTGCCAGCAGCTTACAGATCTCCAATTCACCCCTCCACTTT
TRBV20-1,TRBJ1-1,.,many,CSARGGTQVGEAFF,TGCAGTGCTAGAGGAGGGACTCAGGTGGGAGAAGCTTTCTTT
TRBV12-3/TRBV12-4,TRBJ1-5,.,many,CASSPSRGLQHF,TGTGCCAGCAGTCCCTCAAGGGGCCTCCAGCATTTT
TRBV20-1,TRBJ2-3,TRBD2,many,CSARAGFRGGTQADTQYF,TGCAGTGCTAGAGCTGGATTTCGCGGGGGTACCCAAGCAGATACGCAGTATTTT
TRBV28,TRBJ2-7,TRBD2,many,CASSSLAGGPYEQYF,TGTGCCAGCAGTTCCCTAGCGGGGGGACCCTACGAGCAGTACTTC
TRBV12-3/TRBV12-4,TRBJ2-7,.,many,CASSPFSGPYEQYF,TGTGCCAGCAGTCCCTTTTCTGGGCCCTACGAGCAGTACTTC
TRBV28,TRBJ2-1,.,many,CASTVADSSGGNEQFF,TGTGCCAGCACCGTAGCGGACTCCTCAGGTGGCAATGAGCAGTTCTTC
TRBV20-1,TRBJ1-1,.,many,CSARDAGGDAEAFF,TGCAGTGCTAGAGATGCGGGGGGGGACGCTGAAGCTTTCTTT
TRBV7-9,TRBJ2-3,.,many,CASCSDTDTQYF,TGTGCCAGCTGTTCGGACACAGATACGCAGTATTTT
TRBV11-3,TRBJ2-3,.,many,CASSLGGNADTQYF,TGTGCCAGCAGCTTAGGCGGAAATGCAGATACGCAGTATTTT
TRBV7-2,TRBJ2-7,TRBD2,many,CASSYSGTSGEQYF,TGTGCCAGCAGCTACTCCGGGACTAGCGGCGAGCAGTACTTC
TRBV4-2,TRBJ2-7,.,many,CASKAGESYEQYF,TGTGCCAGCAAGGCAGGGGAAAGCTACGAGCAGTACTTC
TRBV6-5,TRBJ1-5,.,many,CASSYYYNQPQHF,TGTGCCAGCAGTTATTATTACAATCAGCCCCAGCATTTT
TRBV12-3/TRBV12-4,TRBJ2-1,.,.,CASSSGLVSYNEQFF,TGTGCCAGCAGTTCCGGACTTGTGTCCTACAATGAGCAGTTCTTC
TRBV5-1,TRBJ1-1,.,many,CASSVDGNTEAFF,TGCGCCAGCAGCGTGGACGGGAACACTGAAGCTTTCTTT
TRBV7-1,TRBJ2-4,.,few,CASSRWGGENSLAKNSQYF,TGTGCCAGCAGCCGATGGGGAGGAGAGAATTCACTAGCCAAAAACAGTCAGTACTTC
TRBV5-1,TRBJ2-3,TRBD2,many,CASSSGTRVLDTQYF,TGCGCCAGCAGCTCTGGGACTAGAGTTTTGGATACGCAGTATTTT
TRBV10-3,TRBJ1-1,TRBD1,many,CAISVGQGSTPNTEAFF,TGTGCCATCAGTGTTGGACAGGGAAGCACCCCGAACACTGAAGCTTTCTTT
TRBV20-1,TRBJ2-3,TRBD2,many,CSASRRRGGSTDTQYF,TGCAGTGCTAGCCGGCGGCGGGGGGGTAGCACAGATACGCAGTATTTT
TRBV20-1,TRBJ2-1,TRBD2,many,CSAPRRLAGSNEQFF,TGCAGTGCCCCGAGGAGACTAGCGGGAAGCAATGAGCAGTTCTTC